This section outlines one T cell receptor beta chain sequence together with its context. What it recognizes is unknown. The CDR3 loop spans 16 amino acids. Germline values: CDR1 SGHTA, CDR2 FQGNSA. The trim removed 4 bases at V and 4 bases at J, leaving 6 bases unmatched. Stated time point: newly diagnosed GD, antithyroid drugs for less than 3 months. Generation of the TCR library employed RNA extracted from PBMCs. The data were taken from a study of regulatory T cells in long-lasting Graves disease. According to the study, TCR beta libraries were built with iRepertoire HTBI primers and CDR3-region Arm-PCR. MiXCR was run by TCRdb on the multiplex PCR reads, yielding one entry per CDR3 protein. Of 680,000 or so distinct CDR3 sequences in the sample, 16% are singletons; the top ten hold around 18%. Study-wide findings and caveats: Persistent disease was characterized by preferential usage of TRBV28, TRBJ1-2 and TRBJ2-5.

These data were also reused for a study on T cells in Graves' hyperthyroidism and ophthalmopathy.

The genes are TRBV7-2 and TRBJ2-5, with 13 bases that match TRBD2. The TCR was taken from a woman under 40 with Graves disease. Sequences were derived from peripheral blood mononuclear cells (PBMCs), sampled at new diagnosis, from a patient treated with antithyroid drugs. The CDR3 loop is CASSSDGTSGTETQYF. In DNA form, the CDR3 reads TGTGCCAGCAGCTCAGACGGGACTAGCGGGACAGAGACCCAGTACTTC.